This T cell receptor beta chain was recorded in a study of blood T cell repertoires in COVID-19 (dated by TCRdb to between 2020 and 2021). About the full investigation: The collaborator samples originated in the United States, Italy and Spain and spanned the acute and convalescent phases of COVID-19. The prospective study material was composed of cDNA or gDNA derived from T cells, B-cell-depleted T cells, or PBMCs. The dataset comprised deeply sampled blood TCRbeta repertoires from subjects exposed to, actively infected with, or recovered from COVID-19. The repertoires were released in a freely available public database meant as a resource for research on the immune response to SARS-CoV-2. Samples came from the ongoing ImmuneRACE study (first 160 participants) plus 1,254 subjects from 6 global collaborators. The sample metadata nearly always contained a de-identified subject ID, COVID-19 status, age in years and sex. HLA class I and class II types, where available, came from metadata supplied by the sample provider rather than from assay-based typing.

TCRbeta CDR3 regions were amplified from genomic DNA using the immunoSEQ Assay, a bias-controlled multiplex PCR. Under the source paper's analysis protocol: The number of nucleated cells in each sample was estimated by amplification of reference gene primers within the assay. Sequence reads were collapsed and filtered to measure the absolute abundance of every unique TCRbeta CDR3 rearrangement. Productive Simpson clonality was computed per sample as the square root of Simpson's diversity index over productive rearrangements. The source is immuneACCESS, and TCRdb retained only in-frame sequences with V and J called. Part of the clones is not carried over; for the studies checked, unresolved V genes explain less than half of this, and the remainder is unexplained. V and J calls and clone size are given by that table; D and trimming were obtained from the DNA. This sample gives over 300,000 clones in total; 75% to 90% of them show up just once. Jointly, the top ten make up about 9.9% of the sample.

CDR1 and CDR2 are drawn from the germline V gene: LGHNA, YSLEER. V ends up 4 bases short and J 0 bases short, with an unmatched junction base count of 5. Taken from cysteine to phenylalanine, the CDR3 has 18 residues. Only the CDR3 part of the read is kept: 54 bases, read in frame from the first base. As for this clone: Which antigen it targets is not known. No per-base quality is available; no much larger clone lies one base away.

Here is what the overall study found, with its caveats: The amount of clinical and demographic metadata varied by source and participant and was provided uncurated.

Participants in the prospective study were enrolled through a virtual design, were aged roughly 18 to 90 years, and lived in 24 United States geographic areas. In the prospective study, cohorts were assigned on the basis of participant-reported clinical history obtained from a screening survey and a study questionnaire. ImmuneRACE Cohort 3 recovered participants were defined by two consecutive negative NP/OP PCR tests, healthcare professional clearance, or symptom resolution. Each participant in the prospective study had whole blood, serum and a nasopharyngeal or oropharyngeal swab collected by mobile phlebotomists. Participants in the prospective study had the option to provide additional blood draws and questionnaires over a 2-month period. Before DNA extraction, prospective study blood samples were shipped either frozen or at room temperature.

Material: PBMCs or T cells enriched from blood (not recorded which). This clonotype was sampled from a woman in her thirties or forties who had recovered from COVID-19. This receptor chain uses TRBV4-3 and TRBJ2-3, with 15 bases aligning to TRBD2. At the DNA level, the sequence is TGCGCCAGCAGCCTGGGACTAGCGGGGGGACTAAGCACAGATACGCAGTATTTT. It translates to CASSLGLAGGLSTDTQYF.